This TCR beta chain was captured in a study of T-cell memory formation after mild COVID-19. Libraries for TCRalpha and TCRbeta carried sample barcodes and unique molecular identifiers via 5'RACE. TCRdb reprocessed the 5' RACE reads via MiXCR and lists one record per CDR3 protein. Of approximately 580,000 distinct CDR3 sequences in the sample, over 20% are singletons; the top ten hold roughly an eighth. The receptor comes from an adult woman who had mild COVID-19 (a few samples of this study predate the infection). Cell type and time point are not known. The sequenced sample was PBMCs or a T cell subset sorted from them (not recorded which).

CDR3 sequence: CASSLGSRLNTEAFF. CDR3 nucleotide sequence: TGTGCCAGCAGCTTAGGATCCCGTTTGAACACTGAAGCTTTCTTT. The V gene is TRBV7-3, the J gene TRBJ1-1, with D unresolved. Germline V gives CDR1 SGHTA, CDR2 FQGTGA. Deletions cut 2 bases from V and 0 bases from J, with 10 bases between. This CDR3 is built from 15 residues.